The text below deals with one T cell receptor (beta chain). This sample was included in a study of blood T cell repertoires in COVID-19. About the research overall: PBMCs, B-cell-depleted T cells, or T cells provided the cDNA or gDNA that made up the material.

V was pared by 4 bases and J by 3 bases, with 19 bases between. The V gene's germline CDR1 is SGHRS and CDR2 YFSETQ. This CDR3 is 16 amino acids long. Assay: immunoSEQ multiplex PCR; the TCRdb copy retains only in-frame clones and omits some. The sample consists of about 200,000 clones, roughly 87% of them appearing once. The study recruited people aged roughly 18 to 95 years across approximately 24 US areas. The gene calls are TRBV5-1 and TRBJ1-1; perhaps TRBD1 as D (5 bases). Sequencing was done on a sample of PBMCs or T cells enriched from blood (not recorded which). This receptor was obtained from a woman in her 30s who had recovered from COVID-19. As DNA, the CDR3 is TGCGCCAGCAGCCGCGGATCGGCAGGGCCATACACTGAAGCTTTCTTT. Its translation: CASSRGSAGPYTEAFF. Supplemented by reference TRBV5-1 and TRBJ1-1, the full variable domain reads KAGVTQTPRYLIKTRGQQVTLSCSPISGHRSVSWYQQTPGQGLQFLFEYFSETQRNKGNFPGRFSGRQFSNSRSEMNVSTLELGDSALYLCASSRGSAGPYTEAFFGQGTRLTVV.